The rows below give T cell receptor beta chains drawn from one sample of a study of blood T cells in healthy people across ages. TCRdb recomputed calls from the 5' RACE reads with MiXCR, one row per CDR3 protein. There are hundreds of thousands of distinct CDR3 sequences in the sample; 40% to 45% occur only once, and about 30% lies in the top ten. The specimen sequenced was blood. These receptors all come from a man older than 75 in good health. Each CDR3 is given with its conserved first and last residue.

cdr3_aa	j_call	v_call
CASRPTSVKTQYF	TRBJ2-5	TRBV12-3/TRBV12-4
CSARTGGVDTQYF	TRBJ2-3	TRBV20-1
CSVPEIGTTFYEQYF	TRBJ2-7	TRBV29-1
CSARDAGTGRYEQYF	TRBJ2-7	TRBV20-1
CATSGAGTGGYEQFF	TRBJ2-1	TRBV24-1
CASSTGQGGTF	TRBJ1-2	TRBV7-9
CASSRDGRNTEAFF	TRBJ1-1	TRBV5-1
CASSQARGSNYGYTF	TRBJ1-2	TRBV18
CASSQGVSGNTIYF	TRBJ1-3	TRBV7-8
CASSQVAALYGYTF	TRBJ1-2	TRBV3-1
CASSTGQGWEQFF	TRBJ2-1	TRBV5-1
CASSRDRENTGELFF	TRBJ2-2	TRBV5-6
CASSSQGSSYEQYF	TRBJ2-7	TRBV7-2
CASSQEQGPDTQYF	TRBJ2-3	TRBV4-1
CSVERFGQGSSYEQYF	TRBJ2-7	TRBV29-1
CASSEGGTLHEQYF	TRBJ2-7	TRBV5-1
CASSLWGTAGEKLFF	TRBJ1-4	TRBV28
CAISATESYEQYF	TRBJ2-7	TRBV10-3
CASSESAIPGHEQYF	TRBJ2-7	TRBV10-2
CSASFRTSGSNEQFF	TRBJ2-1	TRBV20-1
CASSHPARLAGVGSNEQFF	TRBJ2-1	TRBV21-1
CASSYSQETQYF	TRBJ2-5	TRBV6-6
CASSQGVGRGETQYF	TRBJ2-5	TRBV4-3
CASTRDVGGSYEQYF	TRBJ2-7	TRBV6-5
CAISTPTSSYNEQFF	TRBJ2-1	TRBV10-3
CASSSRAAGANVLTF	TRBJ2-6	TRBV11-1
CASSRGTSLEGTQYF	TRBJ2-3	TRBV4-1
CSARGTVGTTEAFF	TRBJ1-1	TRBV20-1
CASSYGLAGKPEYNEQFF	TRBJ2-1	TRBV6-5
CASEAGTAKNIQYF	TRBJ2-4	TRBV19
CSAMRDRVNIQYF	TRBJ2-4	TRBV20-1
CASAGASYNEQYF	NA	TRBV7-3
CASSPSWERSYGYTF	TRBJ1-2	TRBV7-6
CASSQTSGLSSGANVLTF	TRBJ2-6	TRBV4-2
CASSQDGLADYNEQFF	TRBJ2-1	TRBV4-1
CASSQIQGANEQYF	TRBJ2-5	TRBV4-1
CASSLSGQMGYGYTF	TRBJ1-2	TRBV12-3/TRBV12-4
CASSASGGAFLHEQFF	TRBJ2-1	TRBV7-8
CASSASTGDTQYF	TRBJ2-3	TRBV5-1
CASSLGRGSSQETQYF	TRBJ2-5	TRBV7-2
CSVPAGTGNQPQHF	TRBJ1-5	TRBV29-1
CASSPRTLAGGWETQYF	TRBJ2-5	TRBV5-1
CASSPKSYNEQFF	TRBJ2-1	TRBV7-2
CASSLERILHF	TRBJ1-6	TRBV12-3/TRBV12-4
CASSFSLAKNIQYF	TRBJ2-4	TRBV28
CASSLVAEETQYF	TRBJ2-5	TRBV5-1
CAGSLRQGGYEQYF	NA	TRBV7-2
CASSFGLAGGSETQYF	NA	TRBV7-2
CSARDVGSPLHF	TRBJ1-6	TRBV20-1
CASSLPHRAADTQYF	TRBJ2-3	TRBV28
CASSYSHSPTGANVLTF	TRBJ2-6	TRBV6-5
CASSYSPGQGILAYEQYF	TRBJ2-7	TRBV6-5
CSASPASYLYEQYF	TRBJ2-7	TRBV20-1
CASISDRDRSEQYF	TRBJ2-7	TRBV28